A single sample gave rise to the 10 T cell receptor beta chains below, sequenced in a study of identical twins. TCRdb passed the 5' RACE reads through MiXCR, listing each CDR3 protein once. Of 500,000 or so distinct CDR3 sequences in the sample, around 20% were seen once. These data also formed part of another study, on T cells expressing NK-cell markers.

The sample taken for sequencing was CD4+ T cells sorted from blood. The receptor source for this set is a woman aged 18-29 years in good health.

The sample holds a few counts of this clonotype. The J gene is TRBJ1-1, the V gene TRBV7-9; no firm D call. The CDR3 length is 15 residues. Trimming pared 7 bases from V and 7 bases from J, leaving 22 bases between. CDR1 is SEHNR, CDR2 FQNEAQ, per germline (reference sequence). The DNA of the CDR3 is TGTGCCAGCACCCGACGCATCAGTGAATCGGTTGAAGCTTTCTTT. Amino acids: CASTRRISESVEAFF. Looking up the rest from reference TRBV7-9 and TRBJ1-1 gives the full variable domain: DTGVSQNPRHKITKRGQNVTFRCDPISEHNRLYWYRQTLGQGPEFLTYFQNEAQLEKSRLLSDRFSAERPKGSFSTLEIQRTEQGDSAMYLCASTRRISESVEAFFGQGTRLTVV.

Only a few counts were recorded for this clonotype. The chain links TRBV20-1 to TRBJ2-3, with D possibly matching TRBD2 (5 bases). Trimming took 6 bases from V and 5 from J, leaving 21 bases between them. Germline V gives CDR1 DFQATT, CDR2 SNEGSKA (reference sequence). The CDR3 length is 15 residues. The CDR3 is CSAHGYPPAEDTQYF. In DNA form, the CDR3 reads TGCAGTGCGCATGGGTACCCGCCAGCGGAAGATACGCAGTATTTT.

This clonotype was seen only a few times. The chain employs TRBV5-1 and TRBJ2-1; TRBD2 aligns across 9 bases. Per the germline V gene, CDR1 is SGHRS and CDR2 is YFSETQ. This CDR3 has 15 amino acids. With V trimmed by 2 bases and J by 5 bases, 5 bases remained unmatched. For the CDR3, the DNA is TGCGCCAGCAGCTTAATGACTAGCGGTAACAATGAGCAGTTCTTC. As protein: CASSLMTSGNNEQFF.

The chain couples TRBV4-3 to TRBJ2-1; 10 nucleotides match TRBD2. V was clipped by 0 bases and J by 5 bases; unmatched bases: 10. Looked up from germline, CDR1 is LGHNA and CDR2 is YSLEER. The CDR3 is made up of 18 amino acids. The CDR3, as DNA: TGCGCCAGCAGCCAAGAGGCGCTAGCGGGAGTTTACGACAATGAGCAGTTCTTC. Translating it yields CASSQEALAGVYDNEQFF.

The CDR3 DNA reads TGCGCCAGCAGCGTGACTAGCAGCACAGATACGCAGTATTTT. Translating gives CASSVTSSTDTQYF. The V call is TRBV5-1, the J call TRBJ2-3, with 7 nucleotides matching TRBD2. With V trimmed by 4 bases and J by 0 bases, 2 bases remained unmatched. Germline V lookup: CDR1 SGHRS, CDR2 YFSETQ. The CDR3 totals 14 residues. The full variable domain, rest sourced from reference TRBV5-1 and TRBJ2-3, is KAGVTQTPRYLIKTRGQQVTLSCSPISGHRSVSWYQQTPGQGLQFLFEYFSETQRNKGNFPGRFSGRQFSNSRSEMNVSTLELGDSALYLCASSVTSSTDTQYFGPGTRLTVL.

V and J are TRBV7-9 and TRBJ1-2; tentatively, D is TRBD1 (5 bases). CDR3 size: 14 residues. V shed 3 bases and J shed 7 bases, with 15 bases lying between them. In germline, CDR1 is SEHNR, CDR2 FQNEAQ (reference sequence). CDR3 sequence reads: CASSFEIRGGGYTF. CDR3 coding DNA: TGTGCCAGCAGCTTCGAAATAAGGGGTGGTGGCTACACCTTC.

The chain carries TRBV12-3 or TRBV12-4 and TRBJ2-1; possibly TRBD1 for D (6 bases). This CDR3 region has 14 residues. V was shortened by 4 bases and J by 8 bases, with 15 bases between the two germline ends. Here the CDR3 reads CASSWGAPGDEQFF. DNA of the CDR3: TGTGCCAGCAGTTGGGGTGCCCCAGGGGATGAGCAGTTCTTC.

The chain uses TRBV9 and TRBJ2-3; D is unresolved. V was shortened by 0 bases and J by 5 bases, with 4 bases between the two germline ends. The CDR3 length is 12 residues. Germline V gene sequence: CDR1 SGDLS, CDR2 YYNGEE. The CDR3 region is CASSVVQDTQYF. The CDR3 DNA follows: TGTGCCAGCAGCGTAGTCCAAGATACGCAGTATTTT.

The chain combines TRBV10-3 with TRBJ1-5; TRBD1 matches at 7 bases. Trimming at V came to 4 bases and at J to 2 bases, leaving 11 bases not matched to a gene. The CDR3 sequence is 17 residues long. Germline CDR1 reads ENHRY; CDR2 reads SYGVKD. The CDR3 loop reads CAISALDRSPGNQPQHF. The CDR3 nucleotides are TGTGCCATCAGTGCCCTGGACAGGTCACCCGGCAATCAGCCCCAGCATTTT.

This clonotype showed up just a few times. The rearrangement joins TRBV6-1 to TRBJ2-1; D is perhaps TRBD1 (6 bases). With 7 bases removed from V and 6 bases from J, the gap between germline ends came to 13 bases. The CDR3 has 13 amino acids. Germline CDR1 MNHNS, CDR2 SASEGT. CDR3 protein: CASNFQGSNEQFF. Written as DNA, the CDR3 is TGTGCCAGCAACTTCCAGGGGAGCAATGAGCAGTTCTTC.